Following are 18 T cell receptor beta chains from one sample sequenced in a study of blood T cell repertoires in COVID-19. The repertoire was sequenced with immunoSEQ multiplex PCR; TCRdb's copy has only in-frame clones and lacks some. The top ten hold roughly 0.25% of the sample, which has around 700,000 clones, about nine tenths seen once. The sequencing input was peripheral blood. The receptors shown here come from a woman between 18 and 29 years old with acute or convalescent COVID-19.

The V and J genes are TRBV5-1 and TRBJ1-2; a possible D gene is TRBD1 (6 bases). The germline V gene encodes CDR1 SGHRS and CDR2 YFSETQ. The CDR3 runs 14 residues. The V end was cut by 3 bases, the J end by 5 bases, with 14 bases between. The CDR3: CASSSTQGGYGYTF. CDR3 bases: TGCGCCAGCAGCTCGACACAGGGTGGGTATGGCTACACCTTC.

The V call is TRBV12-5, the J call TRBJ2-6; perhaps TRBD1 as D (6 bases). The CDR3 length is 18 residues. With 7 bases removed from V and 0 bases from J, the gap between germline ends came to 19 bases. Germline V gene sequence: CDR1 LGHNT, CDR2 FRNRAP. CDR3 DNA sequence: TGTGCTAGTGCCTCGACAGGCAAACTAAACTCTGGGGCCAACGTCCTGACTTTC. As protein: CASASTGKLNSGANVLTF. The full variable domain, completed using reference TRBV12-5 and TRBJ2-6, is DARVTQTPRHKVTEMGQEVTMRCQPILGHNTVFWYRQTMMQGLELLAYFRNRAPLDDSGMPKDRFSAEMPDATLATLKIQPSEPRDSAVYFCASASTGKLNSGANVLTFGAGSRLTVL.

This clone was found once. The CDR3 DNA follows: TGTGCCAGCTCCCCCGGTCAGGTTGGGACCCAGTACTTC. Amino acid sequence: CASSPGQVGTQYF. The V gene is TRBV18, the J gene TRBJ2-5; D remains ambiguous. The CDR3 is made up of 13 amino acids. V lost 6 bases and J lost 7, with 15 bases in between. CDR1 is KGHSH and CDR2 is LQKENI in the germline V gene.

The chain has TRBV19 and TRBJ2-5; D is unresolved. Germline-derived CDR1 and CDR2 are LNHDA and SQIVND (reference sequence). This CDR3 contains 13 residues. The V end was cut by 3 bases, the J end by 5 bases, with 10 bases between. Here the CDR3 reads CASSISTSETQYF. The CDR3 region has the DNA TGTGCCAGTAGTATTTCAACTTCGGAGACCCAGTACTTC.

This clone was seen a single time. The V gene is TRBV19, the J gene TRBJ1-5; D perhaps matches TRBD1 (6 bases). Deletions cut 1 base from V and 2 bases from J, with 12 bases between. Germline CDR1 is LNHDA and CDR2 is SQIVND (reference sequence). The CDR3 length is 16 residues. CDR3 bases: TGTGCCAGTAGTATAGCTGGGGGCGCACGCAATCAGCCCCAGCATTTT. This sequence encodes CASSIAGGARNQPQHF.

The chain uses TRBV19 and TRBJ2-1, with TRBD2 as a possible D gene (7 bases). The V end lost 5 bases, the J end lost 8 bases, and 19 bases lay between the germline ends. CDR1 LNHDA and CDR2 SQIVND come from the germline V gene (reference sequence). The CDR3 spans 15 residues. CDR3 DNA sequence: TGTGCCAGTAGTCCGGTAGGGGGGGGGCTGTATGAGCAGTTCTTC. Its protein is CASSPVGGGLYEQFF.

J is TRBJ1-4 and V is TRBV19; the match to TRBD1 covers 11 bases. This CDR3 is 14 amino acids long. Germline lookup yields CDR1 LNHDA and CDR2 SQIVND (reference sequence). The V and J ends lost 10 bases and 8 bases, in that order; junction bases with no gene match: 9. The CDR3 sequence: CATAKRTGGEKLFF. The CDR3 bases are TGTGCCACCGCTAAAAGGACAGGGGGCGAAAAACTGTTTTTT.

The V gene is TRBV12-3 or TRBV12-4, the J gene TRBJ2-5; perhaps TRBD1 as D (5 bases). The CDR3 is 11 amino acids. Trimming took off 8 bases at V and 7 bases at J, with 11 bases between the two ends. The CDR3 spells CASGALRTQYF. DNA of the CDR3: TGTGCCAGCGGGGCCTTACGGACCCAGTACTTC.

This clone has only one observation. V and J are TRBV21-1 and TRBJ2-7; the table's D call, TRBD1, has no DNA check behind it. TRBV21-1 is classified as a pseudogene. The CDR3 spans 14 residues. CDR3 residues: CATKTLFNSYEQYF. CDR3 nucleotide sequence: TGTGCCACCAAGACACTCTTCAACTCCTACGAGCAGTACTTC.

The chain employs TRBV2 and TRBJ1-3; 7 nucleotides line up with TRBD1. Germline trimming cut 11 bases from V and 4 bases from J; bases unmatched to any gene: 20. Germline V gene data show CDR1 as SNHLY and CDR2 as FYNNEI. The CDR3 sequence is 17 residues long. This CDR3 is CAAYPVDRAVVGNTIYF. The CDR3 DNA reads TGTGCCGCCTATCCTGTCGACAGGGCAGTGGTGGGAAACACCATATATTTT.

The gene calls are TRBV3-1 (or the pseudogene TRBV3-2) and TRBJ2-7; 10 nucleotides agree with TRBD1. The CDR3 totals 14 residues. The V gene's germline CDR1 is LGHDT and CDR2 YNNKEL (reference sequence). The V segment lost 6 bases and the J segment 6 bases; nucleotides outside the gene matches: 8. CDR3 nucleotides: TGTGCCAGCAGGGTTAGACAGGGGGCGGGCGAGCAGTACTTC. It yields the protein CASRVRQGAGEQYF.

The chain employs TRBV18 and TRBJ2-7; TRBD1 is a possible D gene (6 bases). V was shortened by 5 bases and J by 3 bases, with 14 bases between the two germline ends. The germline V gene has CDR1 KGHSH and CDR2 LQKENI. This CDR3 is 14 amino acids long. The CDR3 here is CASSASTQGYEQYF. The CDR3 DNA sequence: TGTGCCAGCTCAGCAAGTACACAGGGCTACGAGCAGTACTTC. The entire variable domain, with the rest obtained from reference TRBV18 and TRBJ2-7, is as follows: NAGVMQNPRHLVRRRGQEARLRCSPMKGHSHVYWYRQLPEEGLKFMVYLQKENIIDESGMPKERFSAEFPKEGPSILRIQQVVRGDSAAYFCASSASTQGYEQYFGPGTRLTVT.

The rearrangement joins TRBV11-2 to TRBJ1-4; 7 bases fit TRBD1. CDR1 SGHAT and CDR2 FQNNGV come from the germline V gene. CDR3 length: 14 amino acids. J lost 7 bases, V lost 5 bases, and 7 bases had no gene match. The CDR3 region is CASSPTGIGEKLFF. The CDR3 DNA follows: TGTGCCAGCAGCCCGACAGGGATCGGTGAAAAACTGTTTTTT.

CDR3 loop: CASSWGVRVVNTEAFF. DNA of the CDR3: TGCGCCAGCAGCTGGGGCGTTAGGGTCGTGAACACTGAAGCTTTCTTT. The rearrangement links TRBV5-1 to TRBJ1-1; the D gene is possibly TRBD1 (5 bases). Germline values: CDR1 SGHRS, CDR2 YFSETQ. The CDR3 extends over 16 amino acids. Between the trimmed V and J ends, which lost 3 bases and 0 bases, there was a span of 15 bases.

V and J are TRBV7-9 and TRBJ1-3; no definite D call. V shed 3 bases and J shed 0 bases, with 12 bases lying between them. CDR3 length: 16 amino acids. The V gene's germline CDR1 is SEHNR and CDR2 FQNEAQ (reference sequence). The CDR3, as DNA: TGTGCCAGCAGCTTGTGGAGCGAAAGCTCTGGAAACACCATATATTTT. Translated, it gives CASSLWSESSGNTIYF.

The rearrangement joins TRBV28 to TRBJ1-5; D is undetermined. V lost 3 bases, J lost 11 bases, and 11 bases lay in between. Germline CDR1 and CDR2: MDHEN and SYDVKM. This CDR3 has 12 amino acids. CDR3 amino acids: CASSLMAVAQHF. CDR3 DNA sequence: TGTGCCAGCAGTTTGATGGCGGTCGCCCAGCATTTT.

The chain couples TRBV13 to TRBJ1-4; D is unresolved. The germline CDR1 and CDR2 sequences are PRHDT and FYEKMQ (reference sequence). The CDR3 is 14 residues long. Trimming took off 7 bases at V and 5 bases at J, with 14 bases between the two ends. CDR3 bases: TGTGCCAGCATGTCCGTGGGCCGCAATGAAAAACTGTTTTTT. Translated: CASMSVGRNEKLFF.

This clone was counted a few times. The J gene is TRBJ2-2, the V gene TRBV6-5, with 9 bases that match TRBD2. CDR1 is MNHEY, CDR2 SVGAGI, per germline. The CDR3 consists of 15 residues. V was pared by 7 bases and J by 6 bases, with 9 bases of the junction left unmatched. This CDR3 reads CASTRPGLAAGELFF. The DNA for the CDR3 is TGTGCCAGCACGAGACCGGGACTAGCTGCCGGGGAGCTGTTTTTT.